The clone carrying this T cell receptor beta chain has only a few counts. The data originate from a study of blood T cell repertoires in COVID-19. For the study at large: PBMCs, B-cell-depleted T cells, or T cells provided the cDNA or gDNA that made up the material.

Authors' processing steps: Reference gene primer amplification yielded estimated nucleated cell counts. Libraries were prepared by immunoSEQ multiplex PCR; TCRdb keeps only in-frame clonotypes and omits some of them. That table furnishes V, J and clone size, whereas the DNA furnished D and trimming. The data show roughly 34,000 clones, with roughly 80% seen just once and approximately 14% held by the top ten. In germline, CDR1 is PRHDT, CDR2 FYEKMQ (reference sequence). Trimming left V 2 bases short and J 7 bases short, with 14 bases between. The CDR3 runs to 15 residues. Input material: peripheral blood. This sequence was found in a man at least 80 years old with active or convalescent COVID-19. The chain joins TRBV13 to TRBJ1-4; TRBD1 is a possible D gene (5 bases). CDR3 bases: TGTGCCAGCAGCTTATTCGGTCAGGGTGGTGAAAAACTGTTTTTT. Translating gives CASSLFGQGGEKLFF. The entire variable domain, with the rest obtained from reference TRBV13 and TRBJ1-4, is as follows: AAGVIQSPRHLIKEKRETATLKCYPIPRHDTVYWYQQGPGQDPQFLISFYEKMQSDKGSIPDRFSAQQFSDYHSELNMSSLELGDSALYFCASSLFGQGGEKLFFGSGTQLSVL.